This TCR beta chain was sequenced in a study of OX40 agonist ivuxolimab in advanced cancers. From germline, CDR1 is MDHEN and CDR2 SYDVKM. This CDR3 is built from 11 residues. The V gene lost 9 bases and the J gene lost 4 bases, with 9 bases spanning the gap. Profiling relied on immunoSEQ multiplex PCR, and the TCRdb table lists in-frame clones only, not all of them. The sample yields about 68,000 clones, 90% to 95% seen once. The TCR originated in an adult with an advanced solid tumor such as melanoma, head and neck, liver or kidney cancer. The sequences come from CD4+ or CD8+ T cells sorted from blood, collected in a trial of the OX40 agonist ivuxolimab. The chain joins TRBV28 to TRBJ1-2, with D maybe TRBD1 (5 bases). The CDR3 region has the DNA TGTGCCAGTCAGGGTAGCTATGGCTACACCTTC. Encoded protein: CASQGSYGYTF.